Listed below are T cell receptor beta chains from one sample, sequenced in a study of persistence of HIV-infected CD4 T cells. Sequenced by immunoSEQ multiplex PCR; TCRdb stores in-frame clones only, minus some. The table lists some 14,000 clones, around 66% of them singletons. These receptors have no identified antigens. Sequencing was performed on CD4+ T cells sorted from PBMCs after approximately 19-hour stimulation, taken from a patient who received antiretroviral therapy. These receptors all come from an adult man with HIV who was CMV-seropositive. The CDR3 runs from the conserved cysteine through the conserved F or W. A D gene is named only where the DNA matches it firmly. Clone size is stated in some rows and not others, as once, few, many or a class when expanded.

clone_size: .; v_call: TRBV30; j_call: TRBJ2-2; d_call: .; cdr3_aa: CAWSVLANTGELFF; cdr3_nt: TGTGCCTGGAGTGTCCTGGCCAACACCGGGGAGCTGTTTTTT
clone_size: .; v_call: TRBV4-3; j_call: TRBJ2-3; d_call: TRBD2; cdr3_aa: CASSQEGREGADTQYF; cdr3_nt: TGCGCCAGCAGCCAAGAGGGGAGGGAGGGCGCAGATACGCAGTATTTT
clone_size: .; v_call: TRBV7-2; j_call: TRBJ2-3; d_call: .; cdr3_aa: CASSSLRDTQYF; cdr3_nt: TGTGCCAGCAGCTCCCTAAGAGATACGCAGTATTTT
clone_size: .; v_call: TRBV24-1; j_call: TRBJ2-1; d_call: TRBD2; cdr3_aa: CATGTSAINEQFF; cdr3_nt: TGTGCCACCGGGACTAGCGCGATCAATGAGCAGTTCTTC
clone_size: few; v_call: TRBV30; j_call: TRBJ2-7; d_call: .; cdr3_aa: CAWSVAGGQYEQYF; cdr3_nt: TGTGCCTGGAGTGTTGCGGGGGGACAGTACGAGCAGTACTTC
clone_size: .; v_call: TRBV11-2; j_call: TRBJ1-2; d_call: TRBD1; cdr3_aa: CASSPRTGGDYGYTF; cdr3_nt: TGTGCCAGCAGCCCCCGGACAGGGGGAGACTATGGCTACACCTTC
clone_size: .; v_call: TRBV6-1; j_call: TRBJ2-2; d_call: TRBD1; cdr3_aa: CASSERTGGGPGELFF; cdr3_nt: TGTGCCAGCAGTGAAAGAACAGGGGGCGGGCCCGGGGAGCTGTTTTTT
clone_size: once; v_call: TRBV4-2; j_call: TRBJ1-1; d_call: .; cdr3_aa: CASSQDSNRVSTEAFF; cdr3_nt: TGTGCCAGCAGCCAAGATAGCAATAGGGTGAGCACTGAAGCTTTCTTT
clone_size: .; v_call: TRBV9; j_call: TRBJ1-6; d_call: .; cdr3_aa: CASSPSTNSPLHF; cdr3_nt: TGTGCCAGCAGCCCAAGTACTAATTCACCCCTCCACTTT
clone_size: .; v_call: TRBV24-1; j_call: TRBJ1-3; d_call: .; cdr3_aa: CATRNTIYF; cdr3_nt: TGTGCCACCAGAAACACCATATATTTT
clone_size: .; v_call: TRBV27; j_call: TRBJ1-1; d_call: TRBD1; cdr3_aa: CASSFLRQGNTEAFF; cdr3_nt: TGTGCCAGCAGTTTTCTAAGACAGGGTAACACTGAAGCTTTCTTT
clone_size: .; v_call: TRBV4-2; j_call: TRBJ1-5; d_call: .; cdr3_aa: CASSQDKYSNQPQHF; cdr3_nt: TGTGCCAGCAGCCAAGACAAGTATAGCAATCAGCCCCAGCATTTT
clone_size: .; v_call: TRBV7-2; j_call: TRBJ1-3; d_call: .; cdr3_aa: CASSLGNGGNTIYF; cdr3_nt: TGTGCCAGCAGCTTAGGGAATGGGGGAAACACCATATATTTT
clone_size: .; v_call: TRBV10-3; j_call: TRBJ2-2; d_call: .; cdr3_aa: CAISGEGGMAGELFF; cdr3_nt: TGTGCCATCAGCGGGGAAGGGGGGATGGCCGGGGAGCTGTTTTTT
clone_size: .; v_call: TRBV9; j_call: TRBJ2-1; d_call: .; cdr3_aa: CASSVVREREQFF; cdr3_nt: TGTGCCAGCAGCGTAGTTCGTGAGCGTGAGCAGTTCTTC